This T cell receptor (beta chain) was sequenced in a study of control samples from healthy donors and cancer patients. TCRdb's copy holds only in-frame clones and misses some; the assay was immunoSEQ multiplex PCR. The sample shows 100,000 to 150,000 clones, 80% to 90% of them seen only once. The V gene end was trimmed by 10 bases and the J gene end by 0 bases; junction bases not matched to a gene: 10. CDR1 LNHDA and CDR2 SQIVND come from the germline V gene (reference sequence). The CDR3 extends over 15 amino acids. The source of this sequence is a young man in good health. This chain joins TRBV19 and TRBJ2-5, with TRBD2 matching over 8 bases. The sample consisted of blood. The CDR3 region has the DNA TGTGCCACCTCGAGCGGGGGAATGTACCAAGAGACCCAGTACTTC. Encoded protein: CATSSGGMYQETQYF.